The sequence of this T cell receptor (beta chain) was determined in a study of T-cell reconstitution after alpha-beta-depleted transplantation in children. The J segment lost 4 bases and the V segment lost 3 bases, leaving 11 bases of the junction unmatched. Germline V gene data show CDR1 as SGHRS and CDR2 as YFSETQ. CDR3 length: 16 amino acids. Study results and caveats: T-cell counts and diversity at one year post-transplant came mainly from newly produced T cells. By about two months after transplant, alpha-beta T cells reportedly arose from several hundred graft clones that had expanded.

For TCRbeta, the library was prepared with unique molecular identifiers. TCRdb ran MiXCR on the PCR reads and lists one entry per CDR3 protein. Of tens of thousands of distinct CDR3 sequences listed, 6.4% were seen once; the top ten hold over 25%. Note on this clonotype: Antigen unknown.

The clonotype comes from a child younger than two who had a stem cell transplant for acute myeloid leukemia, so the T cells may come from the graft donor. The J gene is TRBJ2-5, the V gene TRBV5-1, with 8 bases matching TRBD2. The sample consisted of peripheral blood, taken 60 days after TCRalphabeta/CD19-depleted stem cell transplant. The CDR3 here is CASSSGGAPAGETQYF. CDR3 nucleotides: TGCGCCAGCAGCTCCGGGGGGGCCCCCGCCGGAGAGACCCAGTACTTC.